The present entry profiles one T cell receptor beta chain with its context. Generation of cDNA took place in eight separate reactions per sample. Following a re-call of the 5' RACE reads, TCRdb has one entry per CDR3 protein and lacks DNA. The sample data list tens of thousands of distinct CDR3 sequences. The length of the CDR3 is 12 residues. This entry comes from a study of monozygotic twins with inflammatory bowel disease. This chain connects TRBV12-3 or TRBV12-4 to TRBJ2-3. This TCR derives from a human donor with ulcerative colitis or Crohn's disease, or a healthy co-twin of an affected twin (not recorded which). Input material: blood. The CDR3 is CASSPFLDTQYF.